These 8 T cell receptor beta chains were sequenced from one sample in a study of blood T cell repertoires in COVID-19. Only in-frame clones appear in the TCRdb table, and some are missing; sequencing was by immunoSEQ multiplex PCR. The sample shows fewer than 90,000 clones, just under 85% of them seen only once. Sequences were obtained from peripheral blood. Source of these receptors: a man between 65 and 85 years old with acute or convalescent COVID-19.

The chain links TRBV9 to TRBJ1-1, with 8 bases fitting TRBD1. CDR1 and CDR2 (germline): SGDLS, YYNGEE. With V trimmed by 0 bases and J by 5 bases, 0 bases remained unmatched. The CDR3 loop spans 13 amino acids. The DNA of the CDR3 is TGTGCCAGCAGCGTAGGGGACAGGACTGAAGCTTTCTTT. Translation gives CASSVGDRTEAFF.

In DNA, the CDR3 is TGCGCCAGCAGCTCCCAACAGCTAACCGGCAGTGAAAAACTGTTTTTT. Encoded protein: CASSSQQLTGSEKLFF. J is TRBJ1-4 and V is TRBV5-1; no firm D call. The germline CDR1 and CDR2 sequences are SGHRS and YFSETQ. The CDR3 loop spans 16 amino acids. V lost 3 bases to trimming and J lost 7 bases, with 19 bases between them. The variable domain in full, completed from reference TRBV5-1 and TRBJ1-4, reads KAGVTQTPRYLIKTRGQQVTLSCSPISGHRSVSWYQQTPGQGLQFLFEYFSETQRNKGNFPGRFSGRQFSNSRSEMNVSTLELGDSALYLCASSSQQLTGSEKLFFGSGTQLSVL.

Only one count was recorded for this clone. J is TRBJ1-5 and V is TRBV19; TRBD1 is a possible D gene (5 bases). Trimming took 1 base from V and 9 from J, leaving 16 bases between them. CDR1 LNHDA and CDR2 SQIVND come from the germline V gene (reference sequence). The CDR3 is made up of 15 amino acids. CDR3 sequence reads: CASSIVPGGVAPQHF. The CDR3 coding sequence is TGTGCCAGTAGTATAGTCCCCGGAGGGGTCGCGCCCCAGCATTTT.

The V call is TRBV14, the J call TRBJ2-4, with D perhaps matching TRBD1 (5 bases). Trimming stripped 4 bases from V and 5 bases from J, with 15 bases between. Per the germline V gene, CDR1 is SGHDN and CDR2 is FVKESK. The CDR3 is 15 residues long. The CDR3 here is CASSRWGLVENIQYF. In DNA form, the CDR3 reads TGTGCCAGCAGCCGCTGGGGCCTTGTGGAAAACATTCAGTACTTC.

V usage is TRBV7-9 and J usage is TRBJ1-2; 12 bases align to TRBD1. The CDR3 contains 15 residues. The germline gives CDR1 SEHNR, CDR2 FQNEAQ (reference sequence). Trimming cost V 4 bases and J 8 bases; bases outside gene matches: 8. The DNA of the CDR3 is TGTGCCAGCAGCTGGCCGGGACAGGGGGCACGGGGCTACACCTTC. Residues: CASSWPGQGARGYTF.

This clone was seen a handful of times. The chain recombines TRBV29-1 with TRBJ2-3, with 10 bases fitting TRBD1. Trimming at V came to 4 bases and at J to 1 base, leaving 5 bases not matched to a gene. Germline CDR1 is SQVTM and CDR2 is ANQGSEA. The CDR3 has 15 amino acids. The CDR3 DNA reads TGCAGCGTTGGCGGGACAGGGGCCGGCACAGATACGCAGTATTTT. It encodes CSVGGTGAGTDTQYF.

This CDR3 is CASSFPGGVGYTF. The CDR3 DNA is TGTGCCAGCAGTTTTCCTGGAGGTGTCGGCTACACCTTC. The chain joins TRBV28 to TRBJ1-2; D gene uncertain. Trimming took off 3 bases at V and 8 bases at J, with 13 bases between the two ends. This CDR3 region has 13 residues. Germline values: CDR1 MDHEN, CDR2 SYDVKM.

The rearrangement uses TRBV6-5 and TRBJ2-6, with a weak D call TRBD2 (5 bases). From germline, CDR1 is MNHEY and CDR2 SVGAGI. This CDR3 has 14 amino acids. Trimming pared 6 bases from V and 4 bases from J, leaving 10 bases between. The CDR3 loop reads CASRVASGANVLTF. CDR3 coding DNA: TGTGCCAGCAGGGTAGCGAGCGGGGCCAACGTCCTGACTTTC.